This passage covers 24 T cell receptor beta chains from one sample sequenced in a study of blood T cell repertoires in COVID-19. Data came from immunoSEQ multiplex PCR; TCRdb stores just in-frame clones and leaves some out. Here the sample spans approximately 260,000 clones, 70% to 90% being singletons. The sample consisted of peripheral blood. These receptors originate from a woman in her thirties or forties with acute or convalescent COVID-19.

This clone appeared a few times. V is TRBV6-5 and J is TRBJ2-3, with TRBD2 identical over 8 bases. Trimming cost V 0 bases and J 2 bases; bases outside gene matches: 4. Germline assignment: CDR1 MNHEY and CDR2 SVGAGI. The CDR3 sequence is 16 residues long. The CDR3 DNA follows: TGTGCCAGCAGTTACTCGGCGGGGGGCTTCACAGATACGCAGTATTTT. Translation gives CASSYSAGGFTDTQYF.

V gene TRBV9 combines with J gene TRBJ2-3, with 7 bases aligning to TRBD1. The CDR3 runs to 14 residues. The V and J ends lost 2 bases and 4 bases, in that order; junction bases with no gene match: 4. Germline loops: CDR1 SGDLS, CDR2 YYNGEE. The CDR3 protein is CASSVRQGPDTQYF. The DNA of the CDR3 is TGTGCCAGCAGCGTCCGACAGGGTCCAGATACGCAGTATTTT.

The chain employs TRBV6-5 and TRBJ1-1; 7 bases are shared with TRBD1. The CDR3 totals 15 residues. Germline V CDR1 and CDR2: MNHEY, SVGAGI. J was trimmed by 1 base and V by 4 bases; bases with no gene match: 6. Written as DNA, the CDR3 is TGTGCCAGCAGTTGGGAACAGGGGCGGAACACTGAAGCTTTCTTT. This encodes CASSWEQGRNTEAFF.

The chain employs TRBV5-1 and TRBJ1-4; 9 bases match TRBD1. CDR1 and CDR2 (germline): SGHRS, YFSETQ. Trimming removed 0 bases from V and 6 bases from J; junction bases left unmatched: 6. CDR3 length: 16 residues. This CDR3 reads CASSLGDRDRDEKLFF. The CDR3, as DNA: TGCGCCAGCAGCTTGGGGGACAGGGACCGGGATGAAAAACTGTTTTTT.

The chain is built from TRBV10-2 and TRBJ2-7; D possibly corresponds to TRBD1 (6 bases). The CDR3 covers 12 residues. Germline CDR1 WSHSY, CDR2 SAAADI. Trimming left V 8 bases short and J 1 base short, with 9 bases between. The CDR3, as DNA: TGCGCCAGCGGGGACACTTCCTACGAGCAGTACGTC. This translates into CASGDTSYEQYV.

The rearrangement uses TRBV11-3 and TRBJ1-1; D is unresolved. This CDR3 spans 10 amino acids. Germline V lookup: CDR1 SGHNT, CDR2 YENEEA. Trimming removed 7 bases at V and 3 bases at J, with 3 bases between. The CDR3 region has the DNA TGTGCCAGCACCTACACTGAAGCTTTCTTT. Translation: CASTYTEAFF.

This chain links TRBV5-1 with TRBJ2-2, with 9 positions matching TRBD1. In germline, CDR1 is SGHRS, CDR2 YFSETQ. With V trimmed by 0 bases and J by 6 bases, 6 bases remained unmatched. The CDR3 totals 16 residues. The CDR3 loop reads CASSLGPGQGAGELFF. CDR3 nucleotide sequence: TGCGCCAGCAGCTTGGGGCCGGGACAGGGAGCCGGGGAGCTGTTTTTT.

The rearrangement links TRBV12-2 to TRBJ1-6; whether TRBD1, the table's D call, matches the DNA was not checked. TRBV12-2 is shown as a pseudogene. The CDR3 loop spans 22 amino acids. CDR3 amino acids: CASRSQYQADREALRYNSPLHF. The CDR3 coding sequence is TGTGCAAGTCGCTCTCAATACCAGGCGGACAGGGAGGCCCTAAGATATAATTCACCCCTCCACTTT.

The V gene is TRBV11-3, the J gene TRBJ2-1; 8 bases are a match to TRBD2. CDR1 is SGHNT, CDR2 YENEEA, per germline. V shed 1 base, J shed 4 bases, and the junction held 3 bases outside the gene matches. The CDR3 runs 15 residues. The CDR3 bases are TGTGCCAGCAGCTTAGGGCGGGGGGAATACAATGAGCAGTTCTTC. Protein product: CASSLGRGEYNEQFF.

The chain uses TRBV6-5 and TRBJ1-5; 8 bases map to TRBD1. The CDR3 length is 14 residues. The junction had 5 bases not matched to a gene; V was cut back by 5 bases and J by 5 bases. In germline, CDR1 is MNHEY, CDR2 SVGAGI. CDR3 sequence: CASSIYRGDQPQHF. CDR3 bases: TGTGCCAGCAGTATTTACAGGGGGGATCAGCCCCAGCATTTT.

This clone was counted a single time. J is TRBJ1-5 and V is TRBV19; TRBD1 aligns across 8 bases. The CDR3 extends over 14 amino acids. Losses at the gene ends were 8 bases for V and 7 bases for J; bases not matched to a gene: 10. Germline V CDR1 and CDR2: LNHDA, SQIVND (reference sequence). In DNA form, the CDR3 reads TGTGCCAGTTTGGACAGGGAGAGAGGACAGCCCCAGCATTTT. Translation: CASLDRERGQPQHF.

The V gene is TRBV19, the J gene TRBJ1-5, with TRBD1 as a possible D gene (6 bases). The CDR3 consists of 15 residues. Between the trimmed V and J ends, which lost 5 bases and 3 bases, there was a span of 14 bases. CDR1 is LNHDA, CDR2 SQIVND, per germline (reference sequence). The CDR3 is CASSAYREYNQPQHF. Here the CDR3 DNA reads TGTGCCAGTAGTGCCTACAGGGAATACAATCAGCCCCAGCATTTT.

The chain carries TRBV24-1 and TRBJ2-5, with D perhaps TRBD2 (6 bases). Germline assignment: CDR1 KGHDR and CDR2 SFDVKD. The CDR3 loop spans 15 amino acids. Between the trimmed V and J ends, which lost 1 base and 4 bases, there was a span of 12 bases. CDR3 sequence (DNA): TGTGCCACCAGTGATTTCGCCGGAGGGGTAGAGACCCAGTACTTC. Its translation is CATSDFAGGVETQYF.

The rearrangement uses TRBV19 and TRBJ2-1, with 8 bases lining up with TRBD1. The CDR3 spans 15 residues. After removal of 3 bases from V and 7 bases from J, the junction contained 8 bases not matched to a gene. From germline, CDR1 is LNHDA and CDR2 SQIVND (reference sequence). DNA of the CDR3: TGTGCCAGTAGTATCGGACAGGGCGAATGGAATGAGCAGTTCTTC. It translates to CASSIGQGEWNEQFF.

The CDR3 nucleotides are TGTGCCAGCAGTTACAACGAAGGGGGCCCCAATTCACCCCTCCACTTT. It translates to CASSYNEGGPNSPLHF. The chain is built from TRBV6-5 and TRBJ1-6, with 7 bases fitting TRBD1. Germline assignment: CDR1 MNHEY and CDR2 SVGAGI. V lost 2 bases, J lost 7 bases, and 8 bases stayed unmatched. The CDR3 is made up of 16 amino acids.

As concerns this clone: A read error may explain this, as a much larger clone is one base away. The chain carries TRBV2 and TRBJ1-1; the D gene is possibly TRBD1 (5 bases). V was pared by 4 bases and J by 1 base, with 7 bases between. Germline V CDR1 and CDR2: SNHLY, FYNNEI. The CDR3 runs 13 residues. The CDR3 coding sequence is TGTGCCAGCAGTGCCGGGGGGAACACTGAAGCTTTCTTT. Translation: CASSAGGNTEAFF. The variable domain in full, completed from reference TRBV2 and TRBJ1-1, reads EPEVTQTPSHQVTQMGQEVILRCVPISNHLYFYWYRQILGQKVEFLVSFYNNEISEKSEIFDDQFSVERPDGSNFTLKIRSTKLEDSAMYFCASSAGGNTEAFFGQGTRLTVV.

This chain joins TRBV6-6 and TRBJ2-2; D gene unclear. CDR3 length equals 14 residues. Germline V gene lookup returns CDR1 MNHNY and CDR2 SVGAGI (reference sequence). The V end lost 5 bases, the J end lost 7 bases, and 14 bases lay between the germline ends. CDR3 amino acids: CASSPPFGGGELFF. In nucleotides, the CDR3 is TGTGCCAGCAGTCCCCCTTTCGGTGGCGGGGAGCTGTTTTTT.

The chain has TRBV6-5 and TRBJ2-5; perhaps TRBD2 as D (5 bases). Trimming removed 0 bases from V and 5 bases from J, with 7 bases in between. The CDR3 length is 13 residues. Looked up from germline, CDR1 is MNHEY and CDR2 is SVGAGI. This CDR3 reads CASSYSTGETQYF. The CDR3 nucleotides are TGTGCCAGCAGTTACTCGACGGGGGAGACCCAGTACTTC.

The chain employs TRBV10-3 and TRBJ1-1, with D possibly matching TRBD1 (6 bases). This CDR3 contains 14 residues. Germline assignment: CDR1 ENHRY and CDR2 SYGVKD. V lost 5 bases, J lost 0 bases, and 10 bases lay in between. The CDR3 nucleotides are TGTGCCATCAGTCTGGACAGCTTGAACACTGAAGCTTTCTTT. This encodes CAISLDSLNTEAFF.

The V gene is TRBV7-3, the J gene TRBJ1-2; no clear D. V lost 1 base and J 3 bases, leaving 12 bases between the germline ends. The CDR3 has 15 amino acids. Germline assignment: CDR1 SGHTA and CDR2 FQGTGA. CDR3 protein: CASSLRPGADYGYTF. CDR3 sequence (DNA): TGTGCCAGCAGCTTAAGGCCCGGCGCGGACTATGGCTACACCTTC.

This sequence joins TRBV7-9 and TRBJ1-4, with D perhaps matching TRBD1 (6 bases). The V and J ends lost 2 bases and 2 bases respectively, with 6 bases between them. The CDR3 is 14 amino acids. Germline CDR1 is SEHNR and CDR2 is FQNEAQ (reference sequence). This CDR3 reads CASSLRGTNEKLFF. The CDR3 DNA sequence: TGTGCCAGCAGCTTAAGGGGGACTAATGAAAAACTGTTTTTT.

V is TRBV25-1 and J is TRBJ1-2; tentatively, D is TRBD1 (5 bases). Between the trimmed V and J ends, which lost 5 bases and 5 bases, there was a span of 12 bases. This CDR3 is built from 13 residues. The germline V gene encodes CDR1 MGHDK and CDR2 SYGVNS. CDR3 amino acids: CASSPPGWYGYTF. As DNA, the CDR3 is TGTGCCAGCAGTCCCCCAGGGTGGTATGGCTACACCTTC.

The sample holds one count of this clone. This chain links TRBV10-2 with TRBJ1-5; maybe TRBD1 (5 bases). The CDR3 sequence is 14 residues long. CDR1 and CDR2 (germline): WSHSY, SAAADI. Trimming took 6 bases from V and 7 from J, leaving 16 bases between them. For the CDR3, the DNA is TGCGCCAGCAGCCGAGGGACTGACGCCCAGCCCCAGCATTTT. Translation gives CASSRGTDAQPQHF.

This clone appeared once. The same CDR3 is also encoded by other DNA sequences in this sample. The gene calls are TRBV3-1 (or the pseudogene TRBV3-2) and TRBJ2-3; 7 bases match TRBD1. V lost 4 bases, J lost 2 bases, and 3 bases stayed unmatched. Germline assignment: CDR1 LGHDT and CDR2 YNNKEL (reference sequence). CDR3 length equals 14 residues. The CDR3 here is CASSPRGTTDTQYF. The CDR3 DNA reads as TGTGCCAGCAGCCCCAGGGGGACCACAGATACGCAGTATTTT.